This T cell receptor (beta chain) stems from a study of T cells after yellow fever vaccination. Study summary: Low-cell-number fractions were prepared with SMART-Seq v4 Ultra Low Input. Study results and caveats: The presence of abundant clonotypes contaminating from the bulk population was possible in FACS-sorted repertoires. Weaker overall, the secondary response nonetheless peaked faster (day 5 versus 15). Re-detected after boosting: most primary clones, more than 95% of CD4 and roughly 90% of CD8.

TCRdb reprocessed the 5' RACE reads via MiXCR and lists one record per CDR3 protein. The sample holds 350,000 or so distinct CDR3 sequences; 8.1% are singletons and the top ten take roughly a sixth. There are 15 residues in the CDR3. The germline CDR1 and CDR2 sequences are MNHNS and SASEGT. V lost 6 bases, J lost 5 bases, and 11 bases stayed unmatched. This clonotype was seen at least ten times. Its specificity is unknown. The chain links TRBV6-1 to TRBJ2-7; 9 positions match TRBD1. This TCR derives from a young man who received the YFV17D yellow fever vaccine. This specimen was PBMCs, taken more than 35 days after the first yellow fever vaccination. In DNA, the CDR3 is TGTGCCAGCAGCCCTTCCGGGACAGGGTCCCACGAGCAGTACTTC. Amino acid sequence: CASSPSGTGSHEQYF.